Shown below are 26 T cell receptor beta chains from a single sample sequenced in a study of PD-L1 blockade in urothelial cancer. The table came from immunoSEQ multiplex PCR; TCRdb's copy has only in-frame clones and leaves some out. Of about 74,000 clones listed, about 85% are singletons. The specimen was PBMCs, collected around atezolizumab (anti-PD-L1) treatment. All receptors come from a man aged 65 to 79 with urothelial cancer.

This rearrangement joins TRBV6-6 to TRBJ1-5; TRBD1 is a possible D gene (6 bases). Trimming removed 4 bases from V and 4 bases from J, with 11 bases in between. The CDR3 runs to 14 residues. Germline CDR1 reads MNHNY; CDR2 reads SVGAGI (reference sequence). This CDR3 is CASSSGQRNQPQHF. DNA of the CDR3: TGTGCCAGCAGTTCCGGACAGCGTAATCAGCCCCAGCATTTT.

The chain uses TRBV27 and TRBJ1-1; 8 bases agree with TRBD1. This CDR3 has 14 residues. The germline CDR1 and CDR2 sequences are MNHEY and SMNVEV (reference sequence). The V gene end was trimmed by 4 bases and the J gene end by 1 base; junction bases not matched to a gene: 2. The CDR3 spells CASSWTGPNTEAFF. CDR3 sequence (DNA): TGTGCCAGCAGTTGGACAGGGCCGAACACTGAAGCTTTCTTT.

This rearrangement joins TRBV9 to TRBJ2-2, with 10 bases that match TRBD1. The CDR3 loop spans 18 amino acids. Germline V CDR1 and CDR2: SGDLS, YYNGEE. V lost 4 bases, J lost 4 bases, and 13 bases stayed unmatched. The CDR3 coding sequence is TGTGCCAGCAGCCCCGGAGTACCGGGACAGGGGACCACCGGGGAGCTGTTTTTT. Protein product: CASSPGVPGQGTTGELFF.

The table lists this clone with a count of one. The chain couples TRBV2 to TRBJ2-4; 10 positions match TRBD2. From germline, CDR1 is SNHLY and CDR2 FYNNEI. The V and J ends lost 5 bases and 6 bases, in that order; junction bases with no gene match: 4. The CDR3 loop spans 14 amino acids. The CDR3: CASSLAGVGNIQYF. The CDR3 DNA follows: TGTGCCAGCAGTCTAGCGGGAGTTGGAAACATTCAGTACTTC.

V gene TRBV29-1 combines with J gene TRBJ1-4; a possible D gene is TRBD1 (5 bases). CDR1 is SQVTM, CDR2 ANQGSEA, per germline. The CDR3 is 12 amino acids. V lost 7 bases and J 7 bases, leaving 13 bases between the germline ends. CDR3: CSARFGGEKLFF. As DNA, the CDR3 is TGCAGCGCCCGATTCGGGGGTGAAAAACTGTTTTTT.

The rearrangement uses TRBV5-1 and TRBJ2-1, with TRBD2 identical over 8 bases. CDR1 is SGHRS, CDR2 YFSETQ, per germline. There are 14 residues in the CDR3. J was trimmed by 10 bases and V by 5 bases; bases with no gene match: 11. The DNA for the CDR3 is TGCGCCAGCAGGAGTCAAGCGGGAGTAACCGAGCAGTTCTTC. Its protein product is CASRSQAGVTEQFF.

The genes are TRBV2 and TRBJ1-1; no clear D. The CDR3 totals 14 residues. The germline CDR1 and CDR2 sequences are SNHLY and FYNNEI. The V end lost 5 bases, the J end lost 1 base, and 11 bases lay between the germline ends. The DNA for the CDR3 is TGTGCCAGCAGTTCCGACACTCCGAACACTGAAGCTTTCTTT. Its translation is CASSSDTPNTEAFF.

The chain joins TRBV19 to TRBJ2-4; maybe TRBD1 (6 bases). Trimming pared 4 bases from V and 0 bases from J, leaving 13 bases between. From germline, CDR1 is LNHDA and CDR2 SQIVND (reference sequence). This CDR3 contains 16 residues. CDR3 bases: TGTGCCAGTAGTACGGGACAAGAGATAGCCAAAAACATTCAGTACTTC. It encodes CASSTGQEIAKNIQYF.

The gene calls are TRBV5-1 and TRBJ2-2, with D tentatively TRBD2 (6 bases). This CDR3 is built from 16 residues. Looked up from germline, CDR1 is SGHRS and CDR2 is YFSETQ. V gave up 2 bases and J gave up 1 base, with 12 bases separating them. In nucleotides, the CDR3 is TGCGCCAGCAGCTTCGCCGACGGGGGGAACACCGGGGAGCTGTTTTTT. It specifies CASSFADGGNTGELFF.

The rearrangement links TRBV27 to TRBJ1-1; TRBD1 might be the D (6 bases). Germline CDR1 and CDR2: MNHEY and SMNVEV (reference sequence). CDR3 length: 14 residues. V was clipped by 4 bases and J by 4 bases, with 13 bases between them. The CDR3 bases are TGTGCCAGCAGTTCTTGGGGGGGGGCCACTGAAGCTTTCTTT. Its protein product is CASSSWGGATEAFF.

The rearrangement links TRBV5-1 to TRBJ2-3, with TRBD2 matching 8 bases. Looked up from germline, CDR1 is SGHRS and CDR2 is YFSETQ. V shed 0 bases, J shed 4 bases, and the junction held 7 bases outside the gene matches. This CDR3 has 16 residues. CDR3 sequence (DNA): TGCGCCAGCAGCTTGGATGCCAGCGGGAGCTCAGATACGCAGTATTTT. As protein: CASSLDASGSSDTQYF.

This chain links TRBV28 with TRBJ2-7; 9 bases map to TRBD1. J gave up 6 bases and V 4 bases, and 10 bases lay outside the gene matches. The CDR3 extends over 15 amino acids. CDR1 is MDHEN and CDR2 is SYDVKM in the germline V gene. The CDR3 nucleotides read TGTGCCAGCAGTTCCGGGACAGGGCTTGACTTCGAGCAGTACTTC. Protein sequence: CASSSGTGLDFEQYF.

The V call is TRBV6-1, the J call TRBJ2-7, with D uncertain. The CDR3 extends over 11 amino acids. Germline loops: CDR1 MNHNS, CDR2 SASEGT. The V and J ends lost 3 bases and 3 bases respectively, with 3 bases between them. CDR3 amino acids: CASSDVYEQYF. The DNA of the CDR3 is TGTGCCAGCAGTGACGTCTACGAGCAGTACTTC.

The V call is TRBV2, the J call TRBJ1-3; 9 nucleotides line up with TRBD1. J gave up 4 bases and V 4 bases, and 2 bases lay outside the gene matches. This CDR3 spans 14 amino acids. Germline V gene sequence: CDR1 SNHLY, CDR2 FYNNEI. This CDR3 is CASSVGTGGNTIYF. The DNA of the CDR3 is TGTGCCAGCAGTGTAGGGACAGGGGGAAACACCATATATTTT.

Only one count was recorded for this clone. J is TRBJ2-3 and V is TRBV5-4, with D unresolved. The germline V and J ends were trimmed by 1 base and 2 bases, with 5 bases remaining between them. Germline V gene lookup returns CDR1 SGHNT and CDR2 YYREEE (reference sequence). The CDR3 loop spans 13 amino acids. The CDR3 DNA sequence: TGTGCCAGCAGCTTGATGGCCACAGATACGCAGTATTTT. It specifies CASSLMATDTQYF.

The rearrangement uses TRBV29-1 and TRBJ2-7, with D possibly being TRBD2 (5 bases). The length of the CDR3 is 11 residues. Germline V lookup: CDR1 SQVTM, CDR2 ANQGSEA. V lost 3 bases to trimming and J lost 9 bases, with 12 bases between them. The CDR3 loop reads CSVEQSSAQYF. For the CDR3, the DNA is TGCAGCGTTGAGCAAAGTAGCGCGCAGTACTTC.

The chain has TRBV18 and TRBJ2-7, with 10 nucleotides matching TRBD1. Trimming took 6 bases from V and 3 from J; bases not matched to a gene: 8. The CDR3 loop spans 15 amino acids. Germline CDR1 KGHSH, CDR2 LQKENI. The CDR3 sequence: CASSDPGQGIYEQYF. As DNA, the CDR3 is TGTGCCAGCTCGGACCCGGGACAGGGGATCTACGAGCAGTACTTC.

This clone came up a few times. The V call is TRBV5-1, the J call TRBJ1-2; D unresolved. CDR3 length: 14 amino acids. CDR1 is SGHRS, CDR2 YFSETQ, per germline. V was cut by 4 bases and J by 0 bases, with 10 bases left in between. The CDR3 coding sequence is TGCGCCAGCAGCCCAGACATCTCTAACTATGGCTACACCTTC. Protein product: CASSPDISNYGYTF. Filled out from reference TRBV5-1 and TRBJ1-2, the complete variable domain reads KAGVTQTPRYLIKTRGQQVTLSCSPISGHRSVSWYQQTPGQGLQFLFEYFSETQRNKGNFPGRFSGRQFSNSRSEMNVSTLELGDSALYLCASSPDISNYGYTFGSGTRLTVV.

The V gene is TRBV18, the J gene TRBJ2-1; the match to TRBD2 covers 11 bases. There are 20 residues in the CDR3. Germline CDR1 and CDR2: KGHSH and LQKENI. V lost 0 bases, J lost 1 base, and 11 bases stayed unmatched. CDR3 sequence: CASSPPGTSGQEGSYNEQFF. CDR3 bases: TGTGCCAGCTCACCACCCGGGACTAGCGGCCAGGAGGGGTCCTACAATGAGCAGTTCTTC.

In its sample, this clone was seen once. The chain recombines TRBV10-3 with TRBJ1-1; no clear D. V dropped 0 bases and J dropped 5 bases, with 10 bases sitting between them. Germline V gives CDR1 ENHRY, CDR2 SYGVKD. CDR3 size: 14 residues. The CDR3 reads CAISESSSSTEAFF. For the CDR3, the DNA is TGTGCCATCAGTGAGTCGAGCTCTTCGACTGAAGCTTTCTTT.

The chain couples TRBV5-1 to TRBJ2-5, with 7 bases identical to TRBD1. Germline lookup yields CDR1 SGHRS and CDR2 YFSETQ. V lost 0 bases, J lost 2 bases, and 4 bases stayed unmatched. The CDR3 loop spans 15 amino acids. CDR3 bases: TGCGCCAGCAGCTTGGTAGGGACAGTACAAGAGACCCAGTACTTC. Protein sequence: CASSLVGTVQETQYF.

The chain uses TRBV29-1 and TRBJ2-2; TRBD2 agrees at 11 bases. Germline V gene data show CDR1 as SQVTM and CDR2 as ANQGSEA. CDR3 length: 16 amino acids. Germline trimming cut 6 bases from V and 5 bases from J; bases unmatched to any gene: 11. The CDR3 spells CSVTGGTSGITGELFF. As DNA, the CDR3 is TGCAGCGTCACAGGCGGGACTAGCGGAATTACCGGGGAGCTGTTTTTT.

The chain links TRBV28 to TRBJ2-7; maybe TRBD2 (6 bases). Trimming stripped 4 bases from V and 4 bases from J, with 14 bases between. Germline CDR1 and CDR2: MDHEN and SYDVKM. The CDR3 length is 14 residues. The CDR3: CASSYHRETYEQYF. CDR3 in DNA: TGTGCCAGCAGTTATCATCGGGAGACTTACGAGCAGTACTTC.

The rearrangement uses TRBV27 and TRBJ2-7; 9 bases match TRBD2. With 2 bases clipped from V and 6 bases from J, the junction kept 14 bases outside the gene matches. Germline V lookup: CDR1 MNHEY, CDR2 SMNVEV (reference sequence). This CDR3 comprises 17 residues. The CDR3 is CASSLRPTASGKGEQYF. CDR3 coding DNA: TGTGCCAGCAGTTTACGTCCCACGGCTAGCGGGAAGGGCGAGCAGTACTTC.

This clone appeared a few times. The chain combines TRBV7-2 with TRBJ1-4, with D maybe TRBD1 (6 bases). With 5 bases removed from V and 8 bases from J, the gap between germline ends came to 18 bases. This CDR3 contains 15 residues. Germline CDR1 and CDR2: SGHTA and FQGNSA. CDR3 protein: CASSTRSQGEEKLFF. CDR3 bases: TGTGCCAGCAGCACGAGGTCACAGGGTGAAGAAAAACTGTTTTTT.

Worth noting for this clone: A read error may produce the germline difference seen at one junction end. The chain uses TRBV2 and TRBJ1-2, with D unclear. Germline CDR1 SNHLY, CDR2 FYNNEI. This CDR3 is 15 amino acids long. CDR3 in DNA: TGTGCCAGCAGGGAAGCCTCCCCCTCTAACTATGGCTACACCTTC. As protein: CASREASPSNYGYTF.